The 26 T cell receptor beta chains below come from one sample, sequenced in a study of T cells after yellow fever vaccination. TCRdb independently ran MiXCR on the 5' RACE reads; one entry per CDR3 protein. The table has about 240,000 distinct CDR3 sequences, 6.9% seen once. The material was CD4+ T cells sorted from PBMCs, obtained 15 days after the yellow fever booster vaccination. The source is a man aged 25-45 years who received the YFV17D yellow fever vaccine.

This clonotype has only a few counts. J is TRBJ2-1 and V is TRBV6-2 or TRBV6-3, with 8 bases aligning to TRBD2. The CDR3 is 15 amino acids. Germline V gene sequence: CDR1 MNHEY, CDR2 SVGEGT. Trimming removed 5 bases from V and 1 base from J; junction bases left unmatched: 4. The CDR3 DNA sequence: TGTGCCAGCAGTGAGACTAGCGCATCCTACAATGAGCAGTTCTTC. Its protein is CASSETSASYNEQFF.

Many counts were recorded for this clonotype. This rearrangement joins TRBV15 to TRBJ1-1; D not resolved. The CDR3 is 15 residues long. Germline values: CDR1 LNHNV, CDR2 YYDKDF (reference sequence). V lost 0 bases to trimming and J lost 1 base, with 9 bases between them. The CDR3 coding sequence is TGTGCCACCAGCAGAGATGCGGGCCGGAACACTGAAGCTTTCTTT. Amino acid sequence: CATSRDAGRNTEAFF.

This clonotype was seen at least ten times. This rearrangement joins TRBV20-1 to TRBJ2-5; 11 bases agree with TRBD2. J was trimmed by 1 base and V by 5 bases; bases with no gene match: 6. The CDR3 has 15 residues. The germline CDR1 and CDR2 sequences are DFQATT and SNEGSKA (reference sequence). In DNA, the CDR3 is TGCAGTGCTCGCACACTAGCGGGAGTCCAAGAGACCCAGTACTTC. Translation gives CSARTLAGVQETQYF.

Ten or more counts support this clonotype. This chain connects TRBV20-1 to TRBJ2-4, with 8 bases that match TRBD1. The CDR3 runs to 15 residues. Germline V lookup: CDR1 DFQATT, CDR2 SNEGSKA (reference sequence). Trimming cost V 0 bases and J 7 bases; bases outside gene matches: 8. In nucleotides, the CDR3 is TGCAGTGCTAGAGATTGGGCAGGGGGCCGGAACATTCAGTACTTC. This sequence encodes CSARDWAGGRNIQYF.

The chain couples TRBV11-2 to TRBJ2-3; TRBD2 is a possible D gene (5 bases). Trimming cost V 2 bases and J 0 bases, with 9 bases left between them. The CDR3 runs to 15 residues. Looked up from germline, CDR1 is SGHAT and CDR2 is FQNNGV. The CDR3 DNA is TGTGCCAGCAGCTTACTTGGCGGGAGCACAGATACGCAGTATTTT. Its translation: CASSLLGGSTDTQYF.

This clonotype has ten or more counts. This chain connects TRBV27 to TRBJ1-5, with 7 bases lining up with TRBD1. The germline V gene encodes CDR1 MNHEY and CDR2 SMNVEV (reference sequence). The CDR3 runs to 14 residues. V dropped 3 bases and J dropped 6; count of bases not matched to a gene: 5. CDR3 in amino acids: CASSLGTGVQPQHF. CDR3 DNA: TGTGCCAGCAGTTTGGGAACAGGGGTTCAGCCCCAGCATTTT.

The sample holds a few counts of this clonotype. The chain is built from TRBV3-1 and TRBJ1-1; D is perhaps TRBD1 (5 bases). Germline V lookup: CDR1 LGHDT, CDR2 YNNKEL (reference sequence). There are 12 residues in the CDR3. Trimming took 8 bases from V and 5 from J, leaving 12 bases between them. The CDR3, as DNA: TGTGCCAGCTGGGGGGGTCGGACTGAAGCTTTCTTT. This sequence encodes CASWGGRTEAFF.

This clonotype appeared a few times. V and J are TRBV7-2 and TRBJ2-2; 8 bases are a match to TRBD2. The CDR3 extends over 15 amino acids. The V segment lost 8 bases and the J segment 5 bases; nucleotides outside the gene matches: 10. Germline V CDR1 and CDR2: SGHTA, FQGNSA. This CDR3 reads CASGYPAGETGELFF. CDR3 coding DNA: TGTGCCAGCGGCTACCCAGCGGGAGAAACCGGGGAGCTGTTTTTT.

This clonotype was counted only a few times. As DNA, the CDR3 is TGCAGTGCTAGAAGGGGGTATCATTTGAACACTGAAGCTTTCTTT. Translation gives CSARRGYHLNTEAFF. The V call is TRBV20-1, the J call TRBJ1-1, with D perhaps matching TRBD1 (6 bases). With 2 bases removed from V and 0 bases from J, the gap between germline ends came to 13 bases. Germline CDR1 is DFQATT and CDR2 is SNEGSKA (reference sequence). This CDR3 spans 15 amino acids.

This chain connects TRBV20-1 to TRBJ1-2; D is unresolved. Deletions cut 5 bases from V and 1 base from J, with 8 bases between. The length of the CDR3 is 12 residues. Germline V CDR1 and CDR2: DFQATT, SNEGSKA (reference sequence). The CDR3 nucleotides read TGCAGTGCTCCCACGGTTAACTATGGCTACACCTTC. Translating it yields CSAPTVNYGYTF.

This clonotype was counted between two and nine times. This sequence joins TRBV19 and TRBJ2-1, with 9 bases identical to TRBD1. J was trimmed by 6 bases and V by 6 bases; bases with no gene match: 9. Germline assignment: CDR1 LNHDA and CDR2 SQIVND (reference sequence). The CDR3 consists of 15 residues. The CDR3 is CASRAGTGTFNEQFF. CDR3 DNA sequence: TGTGCCAGTAGGGCCGGGACAGGGACCTTCAATGAGCAGTTCTTC.

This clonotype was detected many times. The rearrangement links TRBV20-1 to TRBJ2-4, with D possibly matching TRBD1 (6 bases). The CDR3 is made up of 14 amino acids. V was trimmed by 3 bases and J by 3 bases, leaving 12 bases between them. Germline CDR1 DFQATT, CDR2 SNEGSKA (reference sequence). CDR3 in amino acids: CSARPNRVKNIQYF. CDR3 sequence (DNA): TGCAGTGCTAGGCCTAACAGGGTCAAAAACATTCAGTACTTC.

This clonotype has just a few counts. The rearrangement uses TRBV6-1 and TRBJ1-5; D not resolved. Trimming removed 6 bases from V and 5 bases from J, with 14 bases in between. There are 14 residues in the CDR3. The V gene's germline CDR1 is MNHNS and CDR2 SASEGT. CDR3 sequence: CASRRTLEDQPQHF. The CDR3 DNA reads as TGTGCCAGCAGAAGGACCCTGGAGGATCAGCCCCAGCATTTT.

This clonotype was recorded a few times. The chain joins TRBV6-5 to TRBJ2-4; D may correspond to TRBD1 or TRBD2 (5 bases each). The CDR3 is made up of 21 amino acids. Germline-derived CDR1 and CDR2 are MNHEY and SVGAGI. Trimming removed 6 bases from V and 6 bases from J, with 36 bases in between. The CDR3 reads CASSLLGRGAQRRPTANIQYF. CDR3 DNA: TGTGCCAGCAGCCTGCTGGGAAGAGGGGCCCAGCGGCGACCCACGGCAAACATTCAGTACTTC.

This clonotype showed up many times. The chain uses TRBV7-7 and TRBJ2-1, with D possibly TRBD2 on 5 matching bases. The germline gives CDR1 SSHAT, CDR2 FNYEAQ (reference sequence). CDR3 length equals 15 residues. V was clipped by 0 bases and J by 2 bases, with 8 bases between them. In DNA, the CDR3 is TGTGCCAGCAGCTTAGCAGCGGCCCCCTACAATGAGCAGTTCTTC. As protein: CASSLAAAPYNEQFF.

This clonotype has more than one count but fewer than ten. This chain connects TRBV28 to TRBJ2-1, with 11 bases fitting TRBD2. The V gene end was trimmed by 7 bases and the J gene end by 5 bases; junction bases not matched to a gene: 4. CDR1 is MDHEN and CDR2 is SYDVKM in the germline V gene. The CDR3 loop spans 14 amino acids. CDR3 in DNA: TGTGCCAGCATCGGGACTAGCGGCCACAATGAGCAGTTCTTC. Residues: CASIGTSGHNEQFF.

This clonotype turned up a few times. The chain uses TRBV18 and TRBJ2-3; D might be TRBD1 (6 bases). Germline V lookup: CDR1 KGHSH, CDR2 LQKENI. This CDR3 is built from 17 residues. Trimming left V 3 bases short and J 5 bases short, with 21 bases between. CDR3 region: CASSPLAATGSGDTQYF. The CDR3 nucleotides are TGTGCCAGCTCACCTTTGGCCGCGACAGGCAGCGGAGATACGCAGTATTTT.

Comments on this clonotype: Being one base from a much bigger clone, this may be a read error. This CDR3 reads CASSQQGTQETQYF. In DNA, the CDR3 is TGTGCCAGCAGCCAACAGGGGACCCAAGAGACCCAGTACTTC. The chain links TRBV9 to TRBJ2-5, with 7 bases identical to TRBD1. The germline gives CDR1 SGDLS, CDR2 YYNGEE. The trim removed 4 bases at V and 1 base at J, leaving 4 bases unmatched. CDR3 length equals 14 residues.

The DNA of the CDR3 is TGTGCCAGCAGCCAAGCCAAGGGGGGTAATGAAAAACTGTTTTTT. It encodes CASSQAKGGNEKLFF. The gene calls are TRBV4-2 and TRBJ1-4; D is possibly TRBD1 (6 bases). Germline V CDR1 and CDR2: LGHNA, YNFKEQ. The CDR3 has 15 residues. The V gene lost 1 base and the J gene lost 4 bases, with 10 bases spanning the gap.

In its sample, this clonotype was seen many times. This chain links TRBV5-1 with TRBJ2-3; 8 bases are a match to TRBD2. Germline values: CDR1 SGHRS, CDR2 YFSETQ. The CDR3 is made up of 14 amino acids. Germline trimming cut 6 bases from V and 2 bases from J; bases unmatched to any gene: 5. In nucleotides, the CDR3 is TGCGCCAGCACCGGGACTAGTTTCACAGATACGCAGTATTTT. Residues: CASTGTSFTDTQYF. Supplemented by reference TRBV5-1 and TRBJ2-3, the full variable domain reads KAGVTQTPRYLIKTRGQQVTLSCSPISGHRSVSWYQQTPGQGLQFLFEYFSETQRNKGNFPGRFSGRQFSNSRSEMNVSTLELGDSALYLCASTGTSFTDTQYFGPGTRLTVL.

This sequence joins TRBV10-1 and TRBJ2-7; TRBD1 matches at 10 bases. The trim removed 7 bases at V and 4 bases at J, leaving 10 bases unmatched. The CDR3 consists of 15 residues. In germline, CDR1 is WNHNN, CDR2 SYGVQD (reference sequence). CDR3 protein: CASIFRDRGSYEQYF. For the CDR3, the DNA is TGCGCCAGCATTTTCCGGGACAGGGGTTCATACGAGCAGTACTTC.

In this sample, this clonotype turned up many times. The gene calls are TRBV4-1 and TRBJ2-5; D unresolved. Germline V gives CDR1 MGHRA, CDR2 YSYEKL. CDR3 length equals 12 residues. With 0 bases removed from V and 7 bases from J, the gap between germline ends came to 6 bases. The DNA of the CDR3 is TGCGCCAGCAGCCAAGATGAACGGACCCAGTACTTC. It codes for CASSQDERTQYF.

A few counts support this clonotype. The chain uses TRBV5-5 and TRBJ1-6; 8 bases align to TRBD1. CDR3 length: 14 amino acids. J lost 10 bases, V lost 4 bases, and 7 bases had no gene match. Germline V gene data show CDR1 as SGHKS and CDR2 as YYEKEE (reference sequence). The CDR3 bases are TGTGCCAGCAGCATGCAGACAGGGGAGTCACCCCTCCACTTT. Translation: CASSMQTGESPLHF. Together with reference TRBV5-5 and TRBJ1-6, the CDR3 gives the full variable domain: DAGVTQSPTHLIKTRGQQVTLRCSPISGHKSVSWYQQVLGQGPQFIFQYYEKEERGRGNFPDRFSARQFPNYSSELNVNALLLGDSALYLCASSMQTGESPLHFGNGTRLTVT.

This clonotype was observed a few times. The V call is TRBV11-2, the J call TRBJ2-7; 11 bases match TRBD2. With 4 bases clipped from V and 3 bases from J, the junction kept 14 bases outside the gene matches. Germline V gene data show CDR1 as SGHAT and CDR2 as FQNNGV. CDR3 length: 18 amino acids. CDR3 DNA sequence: TGTGCCAGCAGCTACCTTTGGCCGGCTAGCGGGGGGATCTACGAGCAGTACTTC. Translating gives CASSYLWPASGGIYEQYF.

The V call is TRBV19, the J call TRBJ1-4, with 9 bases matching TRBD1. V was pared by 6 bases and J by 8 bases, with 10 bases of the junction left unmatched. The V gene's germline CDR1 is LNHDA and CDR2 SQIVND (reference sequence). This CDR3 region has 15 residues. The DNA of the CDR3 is TGTGCCAGTAGCCGACGGGGGACAGGGCTGGAAAAACTGTTTTTT. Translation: CASSRRGTGLEKLFF. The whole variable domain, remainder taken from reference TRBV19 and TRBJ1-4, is DGGITQSPKYLFRKEGQNVTLSCEQNLNHDAMYWYRQDPGQGLRLIYYSQIVNDFQKGDIAEGYSVSREKKESFPLTVTSAQKNPTAFYLCASSRRGTGLEKLFFGSGTQLSVL.

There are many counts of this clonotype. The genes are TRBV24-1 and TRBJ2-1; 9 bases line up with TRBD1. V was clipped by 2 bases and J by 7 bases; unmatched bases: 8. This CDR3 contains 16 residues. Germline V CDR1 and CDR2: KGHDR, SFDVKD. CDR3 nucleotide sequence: TGTGCCACCAGTGATTCCCGGGACAGGGTAGGAAATGAGCAGTTCTTC. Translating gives CATSDSRDRVGNEQFF.